This TCR beta chain is drawn from a study of cytomegalovirus exposure and HLA in healthy donors. Study as a whole: Samples from HLA-typed donors yielded 65 million to 85 million unique TCRs in an early data release.

General study points: Donors were assumed by presence/absence analyses to have roughly uniform sequencing depth.

To note about this clone: As yet, its antigen is unknown.

Primers for the PCR totalled 60 Vbeta and 13 Jbeta. In the original analysis: Approximately 73 million unique TCR beta chains, roughly 11 million shared, were counted in a later analysis. Generated by immunoSEQ multiplex PCR, the TCRdb table keeps only in-frame clones and is missing some. V and J calls and clone size come straight from that table; D and trimming were deduced from the DNA. The table records 180,000 or so clones, roughly 83% of them present only once. Whereas donors were nominally healthy upon sampling, unrecorded immune exposures were probable. From germline, CDR1 is MNHEY and CDR2 SMNVEV (reference sequence). After removal of 7 bases from V and 5 bases from J, the junction contained 5 bases not matched to a gene. The CDR3 covers 13 residues.

The clonotype was recovered from a woman between 45 and 65 years old in good health and CMV-seronegative. The sequencing sample was made of PBMCs. This chain uses TRBV27 with TRBJ2-7, with 10 positions matching TRBD1. CDR3 protein: CASTGTGVHEQYF. The CDR3 DNA reads as TGTGCCAGCACCGGGACAGGGGTCCACGAGCAGTACTTC.